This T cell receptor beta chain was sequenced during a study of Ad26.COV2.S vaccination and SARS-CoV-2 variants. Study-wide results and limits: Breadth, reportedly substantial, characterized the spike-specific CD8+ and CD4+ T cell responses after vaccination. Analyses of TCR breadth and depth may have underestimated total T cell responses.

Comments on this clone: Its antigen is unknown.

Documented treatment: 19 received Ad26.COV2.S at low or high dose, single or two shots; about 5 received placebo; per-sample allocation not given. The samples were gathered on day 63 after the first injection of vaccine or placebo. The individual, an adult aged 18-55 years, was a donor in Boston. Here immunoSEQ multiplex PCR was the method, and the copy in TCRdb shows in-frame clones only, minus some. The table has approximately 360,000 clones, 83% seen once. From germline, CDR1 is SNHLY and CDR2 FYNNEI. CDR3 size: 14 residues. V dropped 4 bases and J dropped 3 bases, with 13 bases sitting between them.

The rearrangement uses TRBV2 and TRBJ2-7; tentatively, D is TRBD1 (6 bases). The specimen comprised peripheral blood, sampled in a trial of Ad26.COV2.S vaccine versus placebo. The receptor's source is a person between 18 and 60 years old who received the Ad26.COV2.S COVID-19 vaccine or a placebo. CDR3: CASSGENRDYEQYF. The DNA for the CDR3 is TGTGCCAGCAGTGGGGAGAACAGGGACTACGAGCAGTACTTC. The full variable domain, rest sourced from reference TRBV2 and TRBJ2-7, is EPEVTQTPSHQVTQMGQEVILRCVPISNHLYFYWYRQILGQKVEFLVSFYNNEISEKSEIFDDQFSVERPDGSNFTLKIRSTKLEDSAMYFCASSGENRDYEQYFGPGTRLTVT.